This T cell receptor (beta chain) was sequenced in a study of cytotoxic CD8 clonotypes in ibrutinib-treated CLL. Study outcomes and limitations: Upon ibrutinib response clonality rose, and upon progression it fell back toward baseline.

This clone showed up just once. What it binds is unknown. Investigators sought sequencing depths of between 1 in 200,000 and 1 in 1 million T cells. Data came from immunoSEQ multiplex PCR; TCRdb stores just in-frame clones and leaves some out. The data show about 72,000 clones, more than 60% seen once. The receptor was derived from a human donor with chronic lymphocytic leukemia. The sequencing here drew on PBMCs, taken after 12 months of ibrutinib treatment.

CDR3 DNA sequence: TGTGCCAGCAGCTTAGTTCCAACCGCGAACACCGGGGAGCTGTTTTTT. Translation gives CASSLVPTANTGELFF. The chain has TRBV11-3 and TRBJ2-2; D is undetermined. Between the trimmed V and J ends, which lost 1 base and 0 bases, there was a span of 9 bases. Germline CDR1 is SGHNT and CDR2 is YENEEA. The CDR3 contains 16 residues.